These 28 T cell receptor beta chains came from one sample sequenced in a study of response to subunit inactivated influenza vaccine. Via MiXCR, TCRdb re-called the RT-PCR reads, giving one row per CDR3 protein. Of about 500,000 distinct CDR3 sequences listed, approximately 6.9% are singletons. The sequencing here drew on PBMCs from blood, taken less than 30 months after vaccination. The receptors here all came from a man between 45 and 75 years old who received an inactivated influenza vaccine.

The sample holds many counts of this clonotype. The chain links TRBV7-2 to TRBJ2-7; no reliable D call. The CDR3 is 11 amino acids. Trimming took off 6 bases at V and 1 base at J, with 4 bases between the two ends. The germline V gene has CDR1 SGHTA and CDR2 FQGNSA. In nucleotides, the CDR3 is TGTGCCAGCAGACAGTCCTACGAGCAGTACTTC. The encoded protein is CASRQSYEQYF.

This clonotype was seen more than once but under ten times. This rearrangement joins TRBV28 to TRBJ2-7; D gene ambiguous. CDR1 MDHEN and CDR2 SYDVKM come from the germline V gene. Trimming pared 4 bases from V and 0 bases from J, leaving 19 bases between. The CDR3 is made up of 17 amino acids. CDR3 region: CASSSQAPTMSSYEQYF. CDR3 sequence (DNA): TGTGCCAGCAGTTCTCAGGCTCCAACTATGAGCTCCTACGAGCAGTACTTC.

The table lists this clonotype with a count of one. This sequence may be a read error, since a much larger clone differs from it by one base. The chain couples TRBV20-1 to TRBJ2-1, with 7 bases matching TRBD2. Germline V CDR1 and CDR2: DFQATT, SNEGSKA (reference sequence). The CDR3 is 17 residues long. CDR3 in amino acids: CSARDYAGTNPYNEQSF. The CDR3 nucleotides read TGCAGTGCTAGAGATTACGCCGGGACTAATCCCTACAATGAGCAGTCCTTC.

This clonotype showed up many times. This chain connects TRBV21-1 to TRBJ2-5; the table's TRBD2 call for D was not verified on the DNA. TRBV21-1 is a documented pseudogene. This CDR3 spans 14 amino acids. Here the CDR3 DNA reads TGTGCCAGATCGCGAGGGTGGGAGCAAGAGACCCAGTACTTC. Protein product: CARSRGWEQETQYF.

This clonotype came up a few times. The rearrangement joins TRBV20-1 to TRBJ1-4, with D hard to call. Trimming left V 6 bases short and J 0 bases short, with 11 bases between. The CDR3 contains 14 residues. CDR1 and CDR2 from the germline V gene are DFQATT and SNEGSKA (reference sequence). The DNA of the CDR3 is TGCAGTGCAGAGGGCGCCACAACTAATGAAAAACTGTTTTTT. As protein: CSAEGATTNEKLFF.

The chain recombines TRBV7-9 with TRBJ2-7; a weak D match, TRBD2 (6 bases). The V gene lost 11 bases and the J gene lost 6 bases, with 14 bases spanning the gap. CDR3 size: 11 residues. The V gene's germline CDR1 is SEHNR and CDR2 FQNEAQ (reference sequence). CDR3 loop: CAWPLGGEQYF. For the CDR3, the DNA is TGTGCCTGGCCGTTGGGGGGCGAGCAGTACTTC.

The chain uses TRBV7-2 and TRBJ2-4; D unclear. Trimming took off 3 bases at V and 1 base at J, with 4 bases between the two ends. From germline, CDR1 is SGHTA and CDR2 FQGNSA. This CDR3 spans 13 amino acids. The CDR3 DNA follows: TGTGCCAGCAGCTTTATGGCCAAAAACATTCAGTACTTC. The encoded protein is CASSFMAKNIQYF.

The chain carries TRBV29-1 and TRBJ2-5; the match to TRBD1 covers 10 bases. Germline assignment: CDR1 SQVTM and CDR2 ANQGSEA. The CDR3 is 15 amino acids. Trimming cost V 0 bases and J 4 bases; bases outside gene matches: 5. CDR3 nucleotide sequence: TGCAGCGTTGAAGATCGTGGACAGGGGGTAGAGACCCAGTACTTC. Amino acids: CSVEDRGQGVETQYF. Full variable domain (remainder filled in from reference TRBV29-1 and TRBJ2-5): SAVISQKPSRDICQRGTSLTIQCQVDSQVTMMFWYRQQPGQSLTLIATANQGSEATYESGFVIDKFPISRPNLTFSTLTVSNMSPEDSSIYLCSVEDRGQGVETQYFGPGTRLLVL.

This clonotype was observed at least ten times. The V call is TRBV7-9, the J call TRBJ1-1, with 8 bases fitting TRBD1. Germline V gives CDR1 SEHNR, CDR2 FQNEAQ (reference sequence). J gave up 5 bases and V 6 bases, and 17 bases lay outside the gene matches. The CDR3 covers 17 residues. Written as DNA, the CDR3 is TGTGCCAGCAGATCTGGACAGGGCCGGGGAGGAAAGACTGAAGCTTTCTTT. Its protein product is CASRSGQGRGGKTEAFF.

The chain is built from TRBV7-6 and TRBJ2-3, with 10 positions matching TRBD2. The CDR3 runs to 16 residues. V was pared by 4 bases and J by 6 bases, with 10 bases of the junction left unmatched. Looked up from germline, CDR1 is SGHVS and CDR2 is FNYEAQ. The CDR3 DNA reads TGTGCCAGCAGCTACGCTAGCGGGGGCCCGGCGGATACGCAGTATTTT. Its protein product is CASSYASGGPADTQYF.

This chain joins TRBV5-1 and TRBJ2-2, with D perhaps matching TRBD1 (5 bases). V lost 2 bases and J lost 1, with 12 bases in between. The V gene's germline CDR1 is SGHRS and CDR2 YFSETQ. The CDR3 has 16 residues. Written as DNA, the CDR3 is TGCGCCAGCAGCTTAGAGGCCCAGGGGAACACCGGGGAGCTGTTTTTT. It translates to CASSLEAQGNTGELFF.

This clonotype was seen a few times. The chain recombines TRBV20-1 with TRBJ2-1, with D possibly being TRBD2 (5 bases). V was trimmed by 1 base and J by 2 bases, leaving 12 bases between them. Germline CDR1 is DFQATT and CDR2 is SNEGSKA (reference sequence). There are 15 residues in the CDR3. The DNA for the CDR3 is TGCAGTGCTAGAGCTGTAACTAGTGCCTACAATGAGCAGTTCTTC. This codes for CSARAVTSAYNEQFF.

The chain uses TRBV4-1 and TRBJ2-2; D unclear. The CDR3 length is 15 residues. Trimming cost V 0 bases and J 1 base, with 6 bases left between them. The germline CDR1 and CDR2 sequences are MGHRA and YSYEKL. The CDR3, as DNA: TGCGCCAGCAGCCAAGAGGGCAGGAACACCGGGGAGCTGTTTTTT. Residues: CASSQEGRNTGELFF.

The chain carries TRBV6-5 and TRBJ2-5; D is possibly TRBD2 (6 bases). CDR3 length: 16 residues. Germline lookup yields CDR1 MNHEY and CDR2 SVGAGI. The V gene lost 2 bases and the J gene lost 0 bases, with 13 bases spanning the gap. CDR3: CASSYGGTANQETQYF. CDR3 DNA: TGTGCCAGCAGTTACGGGGGGACGGCGAACCAAGAGACCCAGTACTTC.

This clonotype occurred many times. This chain joins TRBV15 and TRBJ2-7; D gene unclear. Deletions cut 1 base from V and 4 bases from J, with 11 bases between. The length of the CDR3 is 14 residues. The V gene's germline CDR1 is LNHNV and CDR2 YYDKDF (reference sequence). CDR3 sequence reads: CATSRAPPVYEQYF. The CDR3 region has the DNA TGTGCCACCAGCAGAGCACCCCCGGTGTACGAGCAGTACTTC. Full variable domain (remainder filled in from reference TRBV15 and TRBJ2-7): DAMVIQNPRYQVTQFGKPVTLSCSQTLNHNVMYWYQQKSSQAPKLLFHYYDKDFNNEADTPDNFQSRRPNTSFCFLDIRSPGLGDTAMYLCATSRAPPVYEQYFGPGTRLTVT.

In this sample, this clonotype turned up a few times. The chain recombines TRBV28 with TRBJ2-2, with D possibly being TRBD1 (5 bases). The ends were cut back, 5 bases at V and 2 bases at J, with 24 bases in the middle. Germline loops: CDR1 MDHEN, CDR2 SYDVKM. CDR3 length: 19 amino acids. CDR3 protein: CASSPPRWGKPLNTGELFF. CDR3 in DNA: TGTGCCAGCAGTCCCCCCAGGTGGGGCAAGCCACTTAACACCGGGGAGCTGTTTTTT.

The chain carries TRBV10-3 and TRBJ1-5; TRBD1 is a possible D gene (5 bases). V lost 5 bases to trimming and J lost 2 bases, with 10 bases between them. The CDR3 runs to 14 residues. Germline assignment: CDR1 ENHRY and CDR2 SYGVKD. In nucleotides, the CDR3 is TGTGCCATCAGTCAGGGAGTAGGCAATCAGCCCCAGCATTTT. It translates to CAISQGVGNQPQHF.

This clonotype has ten or more counts. This chain joins TRBV7-9 and TRBJ2-1; 9 nucleotides match TRBD1. The germline V gene encodes CDR1 SEHNR and CDR2 FQNEAQ (reference sequence). The CDR3 totals 16 residues. The ends lost 4 bases at V and 2 bases at J; junction bases unmatched: 6. CDR3 DNA: TGTGCCAGCAGCTCCGGGACAGGGAACCCCTACAATGAGCAGTTCTTC. Translation: CASSSGTGNPYNEQFF.

The V gene is TRBV14, the J gene TRBJ1-1, with 7 nucleotides matching TRBD1. Germline assignment: CDR1 SGHDN and CDR2 FVKESK. With V trimmed by 4 bases and J by 2 bases, 10 bases remained unmatched. This CDR3 comprises 16 residues. The CDR3 DNA follows: TGTGCCAGCAGCCGATTTGGGACAGAAAAAAACACTGAAGCTTTCTTT. Protein sequence: CASSRFGTEKNTEAFF.

This clonotype was observed a few times. This rearrangement joins TRBV7-2 to TRBJ2-6, with D perhaps matching TRBD1 (6 bases). The CDR3 sequence is 16 residues long. Germline loops: CDR1 SGHTA, CDR2 FQGNSA. Trimming shortened V by 5 bases and J by 2 bases, and 13 bases separated the two germline ends. The chain's CDR3 is CASSRRQDAGANVLTF. CDR3 sequence (DNA): TGTGCCAGCAGCCGACGACAGGACGCTGGGGCCAACGTCCTGACTTTC.

The chain uses TRBV7-2 and TRBJ1-6; D gene ambiguous. The CDR3 covers 13 residues. CDR1 is SGHTA and CDR2 is FQGNSA in the germline V gene. Trimming cost V 0 bases and J 11 bases, with 8 bases left between them. The CDR3 loop reads CASSLASQAPLHF. The CDR3, as DNA: TGTGCCAGCAGCTTAGCGTCCCAGGCACCCCTCCACTTT.

In its sample, this clonotype was seen a few times. V usage is TRBV27 and J usage is TRBJ2-2; D gene ambiguous. Germline loops: CDR1 MNHEY, CDR2 SMNVEV (reference sequence). V was clipped by 10 bases and J by 0 bases, with 15 bases between them. CDR3 length: 15 amino acids. The chain's CDR3 is CATSLRAPNTGELFF. The DNA for the CDR3 is TGTGCCACCTCCCTTCGGGCGCCGAACACCGGGGAGCTGTTTTTT.

The rearrangement links TRBV6-1 to TRBJ2-7; possible D gene TRBD1, 5 bases. The CDR3 has 15 residues. CDR1 is MNHNS, CDR2 SASEGT, per germline. The V gene lost 2 bases and the J gene lost 0 bases, with 11 bases spanning the gap. DNA of the CDR3: TGTGCCAGCAGTGAAACAGGAGCCCCCTCCTACGAGCAGTACTTC. Residues: CASSETGAPSYEQYF.

The chain carries TRBV4-1 and TRBJ2-3; 8 bases agree with TRBD2. The CDR3 is 16 residues long. With 0 bases clipped from V and 6 bases from J, the junction kept 8 bases outside the gene matches. Germline V lookup: CDR1 MGHRA, CDR2 YSYEKL. As DNA, the CDR3 is TGCGCCAGCAGCCAAGATTCAGGCGGGGGGCTCGATACGCAGTATTTT. Translated, it gives CASSQDSGGGLDTQYF.

This clonotype was seen many times. The chain uses TRBV10-2 and TRBJ1-5; D is perhaps TRBD1 (5 bases). CDR3 length: 12 amino acids. With 10 bases removed from V and 6 bases from J, the gap between germline ends came to 13 bases. CDR1 and CDR2 from the germline V gene are WSHSY and SAAADI. Here the CDR3 reads CATGTHSQPQHF. The CDR3 nucleotides are TGCGCCACCGGGACTCATAGTCAGCCCCAGCATTTT.

This clonotype showed up many times. The rearrangement uses TRBV20-1 and TRBJ1-1, with 9 bases fitting TRBD1. The V segment lost 0 bases and the J segment 4 bases; nucleotides outside the gene matches: 9. The CDR3 sequence is 16 residues long. CDR1 and CDR2 from the germline V gene are DFQATT and SNEGSKA (reference sequence). This CDR3 reads CSARDLFGQGTTEAFF. CDR3 nucleotides: TGCAGTGCTAGAGATCTTTTTGGACAGGGGACCACTGAAGCTTTCTTT.

This clonotype was seen at least ten times. The gene calls are TRBV20-1 and TRBJ1-3, with a possible D match to TRBD1 (5 bases). The CDR3 covers 14 residues. The germline V and J ends were trimmed by 3 bases and 4 bases, with 13 bases remaining between them. The germline gives CDR1 DFQATT, CDR2 SNEGSKA (reference sequence). The CDR3 sequence: CSASVGARGNTIYF. The CDR3, as DNA: TGCAGTGCTAGTGTTGGGGCCAGAGGAAACACCATATATTTT.

Ten or more counts support this clonotype. The chain carries TRBV29-1 and TRBJ2-7, with D tentatively TRBD1 (5 bases). This CDR3 is built from 15 residues. Germline CDR1 SQVTM, CDR2 ANQGSEA. Between the trimmed V and J ends, which lost 6 bases and 0 bases, there was a span of 18 bases. The CDR3 here is CSVNRRGGSSYEQYF. CDR3 coding DNA: TGCAGCGTAAACAGGAGAGGTGGGTCCTCCTACGAGCAGTACTTC.